This T cell receptor (beta chain) was sequenced for a study of blood T cell repertoires in COVID-19. Residents of 20 to 25 US areas, aged 18 to 89 years, made up the participants. With 11 bases removed from V and 1 base from J, the gap between germline ends came to 14 bases. The V gene's germline CDR1 is SEHNR and CDR2 FQNEAQ (reference sequence). CDR3 length: 13 amino acids. Repertoires were generated with immunoSEQ multiplex PCR, while TCRdb's copy carries only in-frame clones and drops some. This table holds more than 300,000 clones, around 90% found once. The chain joins TRBV7-9 to TRBJ1-1; tentative D call: TRBD1 (5 bases). This sequence was found in a woman younger than 45 who had recovered from COVID-19. Input material: PBMCs or T cells enriched from blood (not recorded which). For the CDR3, the DNA is TGTGCCGTATTGGGGGGTGGGAACACTGAAGCTTTCTTT. This encodes CAVLGGGNTEAFF.